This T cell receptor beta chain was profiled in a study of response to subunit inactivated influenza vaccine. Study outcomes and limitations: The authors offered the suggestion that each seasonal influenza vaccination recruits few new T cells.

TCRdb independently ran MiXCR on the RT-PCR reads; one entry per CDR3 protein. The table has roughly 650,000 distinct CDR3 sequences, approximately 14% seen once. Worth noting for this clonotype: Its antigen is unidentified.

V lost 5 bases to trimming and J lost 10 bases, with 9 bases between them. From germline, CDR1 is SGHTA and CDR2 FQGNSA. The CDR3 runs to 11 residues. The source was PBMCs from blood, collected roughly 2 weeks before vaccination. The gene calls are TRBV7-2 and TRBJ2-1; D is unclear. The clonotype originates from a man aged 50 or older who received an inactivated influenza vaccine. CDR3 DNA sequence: TGTGCCAGCAGCCGAAGTCAGGAGCAGTTCTTC. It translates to CASSRSQEQFF. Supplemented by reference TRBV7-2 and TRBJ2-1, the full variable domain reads GAGVSQSPSNKVTEKGKDVELRCDPISGHTALYWYRQSLGQGLEFLIYFQGNSAPDKSGLPSDRFSAERTGGSVSTLTIQRTQQEDSAVYLCASSRSQEQFFGPGTRLTVL.